The clone carrying this T cell receptor (beta chain) was observed at least ten times. The target antigen is unknown. Authors of the study amplified TCR beta CDR3 regions from RNA transcripts. HTBI primers were used for first-round RT-PCR of the TCR CDR3. MiXCR, run by TCRdb on the multiplex PCR reads, gives a single entry per CDR3 protein. Among around 250,000 distinct CDR3 sequences, around 24% were seen once, and the ten largest hold roughly 35%. These data come from a study of T cells in Graves' hyperthyroidism and ophthalmopathy. Study findings and constraints: Prediction of ophthalmopathy progression came a median roughly 6.6 months pre-onset.

Among ophthalmopathy patients, the Clinical Activity Score reached at least 3, the NOSPECS grade reached at least 4, and duration remained under 3 months. Those patients with uncontrolled infection, other autoimmune disease, pregnancy or lactation were excluded. The sequenced sample consisted of blood. The clonotype originates from a woman in her thirties or forties with Graves' ophthalmopathy.

In DNA, the CDR3 is TGTGCCAGCAGCTTAGCATTAGGCTATTCTTCCTACGAGCAGTACTTC. Its protein is CASSLALGYSSYEQYF. This rearrangement joins TRBV11-1 to TRBJ2-7; D gene uncertain. This CDR3 contains 16 residues. The ends were cut back, 0 bases at V and 1 base at J, with 13 bases in the middle. CDR1 is SGHAT and CDR2 is FQDESV in the germline V gene (reference sequence).